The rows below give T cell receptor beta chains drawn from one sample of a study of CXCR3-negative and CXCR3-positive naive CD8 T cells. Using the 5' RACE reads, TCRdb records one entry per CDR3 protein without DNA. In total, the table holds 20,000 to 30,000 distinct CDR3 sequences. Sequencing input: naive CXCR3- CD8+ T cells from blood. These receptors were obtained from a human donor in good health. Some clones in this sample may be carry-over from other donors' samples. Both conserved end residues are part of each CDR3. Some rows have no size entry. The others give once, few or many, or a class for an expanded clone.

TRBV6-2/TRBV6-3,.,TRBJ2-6,CASSSGDGATGANVLTF
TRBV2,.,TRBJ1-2,CASSGDRNYTF
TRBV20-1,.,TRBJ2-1,CSARDLLGQGNNEQFF
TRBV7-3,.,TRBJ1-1,CASSPSGRGYTEAFF
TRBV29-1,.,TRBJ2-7,CSVADQIGEQYF
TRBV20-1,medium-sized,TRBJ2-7,CSARDEAGGYEQYF
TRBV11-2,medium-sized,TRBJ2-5,CASSERGPMETARETQYF
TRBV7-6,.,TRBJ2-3,CASSFGSGRGPTDTQYF
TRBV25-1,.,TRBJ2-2,CASSETGRVVTGELFF
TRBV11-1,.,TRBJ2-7,CASSSRDTLYEQYF
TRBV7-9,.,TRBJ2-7,CASTFHPGTGAHEQYF
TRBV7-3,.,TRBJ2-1,CASSPIGGSYNEQFF
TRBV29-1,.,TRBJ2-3,CSVEGASGRAERADTQYF
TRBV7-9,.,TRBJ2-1,CASSSRPGLAGYNEQFF
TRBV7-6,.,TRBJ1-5,CASSPWQGGFESNQPQHF
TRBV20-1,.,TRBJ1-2,CSARVPGQGANYGYTF
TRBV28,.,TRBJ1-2,CASSFSSSYGYTF
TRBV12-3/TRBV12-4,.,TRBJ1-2,CASSFGRAYGYTF
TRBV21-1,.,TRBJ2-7,CASSKLSGGRTYEQYF
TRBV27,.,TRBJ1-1,CASSLGYGLLNTEAFF
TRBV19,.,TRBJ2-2,CASRFAGELFF
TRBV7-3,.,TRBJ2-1,CASSLAPGRGPYNEQFF
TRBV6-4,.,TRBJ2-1,CASSDRDGFNEQFF
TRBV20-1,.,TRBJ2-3,CSTIQGFDADTQYF
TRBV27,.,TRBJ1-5,CASKGIGGWDQPQHF
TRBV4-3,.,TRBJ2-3,CASSQGMVTDTQYF
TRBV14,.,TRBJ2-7,CASSQDQRVADEQYF
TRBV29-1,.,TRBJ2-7,CSVGQGELYEQYF
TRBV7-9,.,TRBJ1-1,CASSLMFGGEAEAFF
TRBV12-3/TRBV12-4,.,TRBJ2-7,CASSLVGGNSYEQYF
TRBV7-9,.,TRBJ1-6,CASSSQGSPLHF
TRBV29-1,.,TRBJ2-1,CSATSGDNEQFF
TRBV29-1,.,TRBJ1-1,CSVEDYRGEPEAFF
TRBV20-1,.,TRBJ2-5,CSSLSLGYQETQYF
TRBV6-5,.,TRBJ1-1,CASSYSKATEAFF
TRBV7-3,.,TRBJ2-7,CASSLNRDGTYEQYF
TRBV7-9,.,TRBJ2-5,CASSLPNGETQYF
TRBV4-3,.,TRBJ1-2,CASSQDKGSGYTF
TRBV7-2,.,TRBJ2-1,CASSEGLAGPREQFF
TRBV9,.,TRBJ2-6,CASSVVGLAGVSTGANVLTF
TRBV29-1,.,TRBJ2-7,CSVETSPWGEQYF
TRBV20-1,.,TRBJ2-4,CSARPTGERNIQYF